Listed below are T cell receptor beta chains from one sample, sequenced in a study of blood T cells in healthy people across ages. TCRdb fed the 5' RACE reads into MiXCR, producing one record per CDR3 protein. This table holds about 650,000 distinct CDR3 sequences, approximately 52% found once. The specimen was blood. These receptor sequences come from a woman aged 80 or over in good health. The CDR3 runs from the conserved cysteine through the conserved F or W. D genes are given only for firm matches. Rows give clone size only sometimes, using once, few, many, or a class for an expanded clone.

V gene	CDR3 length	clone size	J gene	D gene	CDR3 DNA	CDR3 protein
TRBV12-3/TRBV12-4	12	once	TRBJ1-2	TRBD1	TGTGCCAGCAGCCAGGACAGGGGTGGCTACACCTTC	CASSQDRGGYTF
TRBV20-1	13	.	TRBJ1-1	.	TGCAGTGCCCCCTGGGGGGCGAACACTGAAGCTTTCTTT	CSAPWGANTEAFF
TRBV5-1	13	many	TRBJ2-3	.	TGCGCCAGCGGAGTCCGACACACAGATACGCAGTATTTT	CASGVRHTDTQYF
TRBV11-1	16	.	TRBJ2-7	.	TGTGCCAGCAGCTTAAATTCGGGGAGCTCCTACAATGAGCAGTACTTC	CASSLNSGSSYNEQYF
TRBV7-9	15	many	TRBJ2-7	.	TGTGCCAGCAGCTTAGCGTCGCCGGAGTGGGACGAGCAGTACTTC	CASSLASPEWDEQYF
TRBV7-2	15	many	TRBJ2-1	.	TGTGCCAGCAGCTTAGGGGGGAGAGGTCCGGATGAGCAGTTCTTC	CASSLGGRGPDEQFF
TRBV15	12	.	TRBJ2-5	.	TGTGCCACCAGCAGAAATCAAGAGACCCAGTACTTC	CATSRNQETQYF
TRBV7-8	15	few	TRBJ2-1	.	TGTGCCAGCAGCTCGCTGGGAGCTGTCCACAATGAGCAGTTCTTC	CASSSLGAVHNEQFF
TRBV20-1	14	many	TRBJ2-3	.	TGCAGTGCTAGAGAATCCGGAAGCACAGATACGCAGTATTTT	CSARESGSTDTQYF
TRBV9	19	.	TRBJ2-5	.	TGTGCCAGCAGCGTATCAAACTTGGGGCGCGGCCCTCATGAAGAGACCCAGTACTTC	CASSVSNLGRGPHEETQYF
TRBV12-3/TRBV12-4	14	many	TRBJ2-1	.	TGTGCCAGCAGTTTTCGGCTGGGGTACAATGAGCAGTTCTTC	CASSFRLGYNEQFF
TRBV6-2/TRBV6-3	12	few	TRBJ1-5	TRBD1	TGTGCCAGCGGGACAGACAATCAGCCCCAGCATTTT	CASGTDNQPQHF
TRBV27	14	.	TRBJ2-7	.	TGTGCCAGCTCCAATAGGCGGGAAGCCTACGAGCAGTACTTC	CASSNRREAYEQYF
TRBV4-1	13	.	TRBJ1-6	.	TGCGCCAGCAGCCAGGGACTTAATTCACTCCTCCACTTT	CASSQGLNSLLHF
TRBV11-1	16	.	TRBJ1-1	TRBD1	TGTGCCAGCAGCTTAGCGGGGACAGGGGCCGCCGCTGAAGCTTTCTTT	CASSLAGTGAAAEAFF
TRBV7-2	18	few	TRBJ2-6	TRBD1	TGTGCCAGCAGCTCCCTTACAGGGGGCAGGTTCAGGGCCAACGTCCTGACTTTC	CASSSLTGGRFRANVLTF
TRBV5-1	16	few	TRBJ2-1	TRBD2	TGCGCCAGCAGCTTGGGAGCGGGAGGGGTCTACAATGAGCAGTTCTTC	CASSLGAGGVYNEQFF
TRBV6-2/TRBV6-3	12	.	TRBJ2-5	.	TGTGCCAGCAGCGACGTCCAAGAGACCCAGTACTTC	CASSDVQETQYF
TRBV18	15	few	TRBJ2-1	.	TGTGCCAGCTCACCACCGGCTCCAGGGAAAAATGAGCAGTTCTTC	CASSPPAPGKNEQFF
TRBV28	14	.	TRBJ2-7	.	TGTGCCAGCAGTTTAATTGGGGCCGGGTACGAGCAGTACTTC	CASSLIGAGYEQYF
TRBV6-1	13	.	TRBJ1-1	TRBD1	TGTGCCAGCAGGGACCGACAGGGTACTGAAGCTTTCTTT	CASRDRQGTEAFF
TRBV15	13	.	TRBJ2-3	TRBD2	TGTGCCACCACTAGCGGGACTTCAGATACGCAGTATTTT	CATTSGTSDTQYF
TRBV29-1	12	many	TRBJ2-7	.	TGCAGCGTTGGGGTGGACAACTACGAGCAGTACTTC	CSVGVDNYEQYF
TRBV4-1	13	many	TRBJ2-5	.	TGCGCCAGCAGCCAAGGGGACCGAGAGACCCAGTACTTC	CASSQGDRETQYF
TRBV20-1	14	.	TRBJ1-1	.	TGCAGTGCTAGTAGGGCCATAGGGAACACTGAAGCTTTCTTT	CSASRAIGNTEAFF